This T cell receptor (beta chain) was sequenced in a study of blood T cell repertoires in COVID-19 (TCRdb year 2020). Looking at the study overall: Collaborator samples came from the United States, Italy and Spain and covered acute and convalescent phases of COVID-19. The prospective study material was composed of cDNA or gDNA derived from T cells, B-cell-depleted T cells, or PBMCs. Subjects who had been exposed to COVID-19, were actively infected with it, or had recovered from it provided the deeply sampled blood TCRbeta repertoires that made up the dataset. The repertoires were made available in a free public database intended to serve as a resource for research on the immune response to SARS-CoV-2. Samples came from the ongoing ImmuneRACE study (first 160 participants) plus 1,254 subjects from 6 global collaborators. Sample metadata almost always included a de-identified subject ID, COVID-19 status, age in years and sex. Where available, HLA class I and class II types were obtained from metadata supplied by the sample provider rather than from assay-based typing. Results and caveats for the whole study, not just this receptor: The quantity of clinical and demographic metadata differed by source and by participant and was supplied without curation.

Germline trimming: 2 bases from V, 3 bases from J; junction bases outside gene matches: 12. Sequences SGHRS (CDR1) and YFSETQ (CDR2) are obtained from the germline V gene. Measured from the cysteine to the phenylalanine, the CDR3 is 17 residues long. This entry keeps only the CDR3 DNA: 51 bases, framed from base 1. To note about this clone: Which antigen it targets is not known. No clone much larger than this one lies a single base away; base qualities are absent.

TCRbeta CDR3 regions were amplified from genomic DNA using the immunoSEQ Assay, a bias-controlled multiplex PCR. Per the authors' processing: Nucleated cell counts per sample were estimated from amplification of reference gene primers within the assay. To quantify the absolute abundance of each unique TCRbeta CDR3 rearrangement, sequence reads were collapsed and filtered. For each sample, productive Simpson clonality was calculated as the square root of Simpson's diversity index across productive rearrangements. This immuneACCESS table, as held by TCRdb, lists in-frame sequences with V and J called but not all clones. Of the missing ones, under half trace to an unresolved V gene in checked studies; the others have no known cause. V, J and clone size are taken as reported in that table, and D and trimming were inferred from the DNA itself. The sample table holds approximately 80,000 clones, of which about 92% were seen once. The ten largest make up about 1% of the sample.

Whole blood was collected in K2EDTA tubes by collaborating institutions according to the institutions' own protocols. Collaborator samples were shipped for TCRbeta analysis as frozen whole blood, isolated PBMCs, or DNA extracted from either sample type. The sequenced sample was peripheral blood. The receptor chain draws on TRBV5-1 and TRBJ2-3; 7 of the junction bases match TRBD2. This clonotype was sampled from a woman aged 50 to 65 in a cohort sampled during active COVID-19. The CDR3 reads CASSFSIGAGSTDTQYF. The sequence in DNA is TGCGCCAGCAGCTTTTCGATAGGAGCGGGAAGTACAGATACGCAGTATTTT.